This TCR beta chain originates from a study of blood T cell repertoires in COVID-19. This clone was seen at least ten times. V lost 1 base, J lost 2 bases, and 7 bases stayed unmatched. CDR1 and CDR2 from the germline V gene are SGHVS and FQNEAQ. There are 16 residues in the CDR3. Adults between roughly 18 and 89 years of age took part from under 25 US areas. Researchers sorted participants into cohorts using their self-reported clinical history. Two consecutive negative NP/OP PCR tests, clearance, or resolved symptoms defined Cohort 3 recovery. Using immunoSEQ multiplex PCR, the repertoire was profiled, and TCRdb retains in-frame clones only, with some absent. The profile shows a few hundred thousand clones, roughly four fifths of them singletons.

The sample comprised PBMCs or T cells enriched from blood (not recorded which). The receptor's source is a woman between 50 and 59 years old who had recovered from COVID-19. This chain joins TRBV7-8 and TRBJ2-7, with 8 bases lining up with TRBD2. This CDR3 is CASSLDAGTSAYEQYF. As DNA, the CDR3 is TGTGCCAGCAGCTTAGATGCCGGGACTAGTGCCTACGAGCAGTACTTC.